Each of the 9 T cell receptor beta chains below was sequenced from the same sample in a study of T cells in localized non-small cell lung cancer. Clones were sequenced by immunoSEQ multiplex PCR, and TCRdb holds only the in-frame ones, with some missing. The sample yields 25,000 to 35,000 clones, approximately 90% seen once. This material consisted of PBMCs, taken before any cancer treatment. The receptor set was obtained from a man aged 40 to 69 with stage II lung adenocarcinoma.

This clone was counted a few times. The chain recombines TRBV9 with TRBJ2-1, with 10 positions matching TRBD1. Germline trimming cut 3 bases from V and 6 bases from J; bases unmatched to any gene: 12. Germline V lookup: CDR1 SGDLS, CDR2 YYNGEE. The CDR3 sequence is 17 residues long. The CDR3 sequence: CASSASRRDRGGNEQFF. As DNA, the CDR3 is TGTGCCAGCAGCGCTTCCCGCCGGGACAGGGGTGGCAATGAGCAGTTCTTC.

This chain connects TRBV4-1 to TRBJ1-5; TRBD1 is a possible D gene (5 bases). CDR1 is MGHRA and CDR2 is YSYEKL in the germline V gene. The V end was cut by 0 bases, the J end by 3 bases, with 12 bases between. This CDR3 is built from 16 residues. CDR3 DNA: TGCGCCAGCAGCCAAGATGGGGCGGGAACCAATCAGCCCCAGCATTTT. It is translated as CASSQDGAGTNQPQHF.

The chain uses TRBV28 and TRBJ2-5, with D hard to call. The V gene's germline CDR1 is MDHEN and CDR2 SYDVKM. CDR3 length equals 10 residues. The V end lost 6 bases, the J end lost 3 bases, and 2 bases lay between the germline ends. The DNA of the CDR3 is TGTGCCAGCAGCAAAGAGACCCAGTACTTC. Residues: CASSKETQYF.

The CDR3 loop reads CASSSGYRTDTQYF. In nucleotides, the CDR3 is TGTGCCAGCAGTAGCGGGTACCGCACAGATACGCAGTATTTT. The chain has TRBV28 and TRBJ2-3, with a possible D match to TRBD2 (6 bases). V lost 5 bases to trimming and J lost 1 base, with 10 bases between them. The V gene's germline CDR1 is MDHEN and CDR2 SYDVKM. The CDR3 consists of 14 residues.

With respect to this clone: A junction boundary mismatches the germline segment, possibly from a read error. The rearrangement uses TRBV5-1 and TRBJ1-6; D is perhaps TRBD1 (5 bases). Germline V CDR1 and CDR2: SGHRS, YFSETQ. The CDR3 totals 16 residues. The CDR3 DNA reads TGCGCCAGCACCTTGGCTGGACCGGGGCAGTATTCACCCCTCCACTTT. It is translated as CASTLAGPGQYSPLHF.

The gene calls are TRBV19 and TRBJ2-2; no clear D. Germline assignment: CDR1 LNHDA and CDR2 SQIVND (reference sequence). There are 14 residues in the CDR3. V was pared by 5 bases and J by 1 base, with 8 bases between. CDR3 sequence reads: CASSLGRNTGELFF. CDR3 nucleotide sequence: TGTGCCAGTAGTCTGGGAAGGAACACCGGGGAGCTGTTTTTT.

This chain connects TRBV6-1 to TRBJ2-5; D unclear. The CDR3 runs to 13 residues. Trimming shortened V by 4 bases and J by 5 bases, and 11 bases separated the two germline ends. CDR1 and CDR2 from the germline V gene are MNHNS and SASEGT. This CDR3 reads CASSGRRTETQYF. The CDR3 bases are TGTGCCAGCAGTGGGAGACGGACGGAGACCCAGTACTTC.

The chain joins TRBV20-1 to TRBJ1-4; no firm D call. Germline CDR1 reads DFQATT; CDR2 reads SNEGSKA (reference sequence). CDR3 length: 11 amino acids. V gave up 3 bases and J gave up 5 bases, with 4 bases separating them. This CDR3 is CSASFNEKLFF. In DNA, the CDR3 is TGCAGTGCTAGCTTCAATGAAAAACTGTTTTTT.

The chain employs TRBV7-9 and TRBJ1-4; TRBD1 matches at 7 bases. The CDR3 has 15 amino acids. J gave up 8 bases and V 5 bases, and 11 bases lay outside the gene matches. The V gene's germline CDR1 is SEHNR and CDR2 FQNEAQ (reference sequence). CDR3 residues: CASSPRQGGVEKLFF. In DNA, the CDR3 is TGTGCCAGCAGCCCCCGACAGGGAGGCGTCGAAAAACTGTTTTTT.